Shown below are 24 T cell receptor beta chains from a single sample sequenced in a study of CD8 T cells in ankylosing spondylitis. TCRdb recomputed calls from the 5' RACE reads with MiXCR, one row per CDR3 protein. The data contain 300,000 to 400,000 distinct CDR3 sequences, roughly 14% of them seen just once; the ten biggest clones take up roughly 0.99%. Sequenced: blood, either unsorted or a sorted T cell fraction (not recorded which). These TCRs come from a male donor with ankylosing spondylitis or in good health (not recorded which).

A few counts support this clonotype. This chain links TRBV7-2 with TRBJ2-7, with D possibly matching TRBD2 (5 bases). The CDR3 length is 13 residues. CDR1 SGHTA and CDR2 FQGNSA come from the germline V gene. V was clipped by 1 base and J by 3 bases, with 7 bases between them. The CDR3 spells CASSLGRVYEQYF. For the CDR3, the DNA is TGTGCCAGCAGCTTAGGGCGGGTCTACGAGCAGTACTTC.

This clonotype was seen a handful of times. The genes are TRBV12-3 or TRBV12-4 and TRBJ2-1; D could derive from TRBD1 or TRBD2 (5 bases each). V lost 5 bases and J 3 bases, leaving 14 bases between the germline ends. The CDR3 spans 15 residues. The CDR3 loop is CASSGGRGGYNEQFF. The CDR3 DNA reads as TGTGCCAGCAGTGGGGGTCGCGGCGGCTACAATGAGCAGTTCTTC.

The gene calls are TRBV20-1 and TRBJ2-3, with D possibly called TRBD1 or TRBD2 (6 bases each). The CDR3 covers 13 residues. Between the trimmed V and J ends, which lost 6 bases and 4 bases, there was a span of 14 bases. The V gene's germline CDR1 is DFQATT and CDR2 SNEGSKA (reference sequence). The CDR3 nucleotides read TGCAGTGCACCACTCGGGGGCGCAGATACGCAGTATTTT. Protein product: CSAPLGGADTQYF.

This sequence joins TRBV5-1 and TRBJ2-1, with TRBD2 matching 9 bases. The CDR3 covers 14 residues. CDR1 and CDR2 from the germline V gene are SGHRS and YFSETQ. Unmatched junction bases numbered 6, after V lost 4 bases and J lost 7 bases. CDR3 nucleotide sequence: TGCGCCAGCAGCCCGGGGACTAGCTTAAATGAGCAGTTCTTC. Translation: CASSPGTSLNEQFF.

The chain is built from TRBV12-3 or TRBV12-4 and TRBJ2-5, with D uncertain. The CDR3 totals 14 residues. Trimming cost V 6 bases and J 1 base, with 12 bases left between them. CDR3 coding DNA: TGTGCCAGCAGGGGCCGTGGACCCCAAGAGACCCAGTACTTC. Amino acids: CASRGRGPQETQYF.

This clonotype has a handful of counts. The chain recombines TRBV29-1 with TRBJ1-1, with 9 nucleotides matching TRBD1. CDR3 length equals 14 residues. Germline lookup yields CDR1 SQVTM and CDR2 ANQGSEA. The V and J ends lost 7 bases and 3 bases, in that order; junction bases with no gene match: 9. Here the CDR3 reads CSAIRTGVDTEAFF. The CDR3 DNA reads TGCAGCGCTATCAGGACAGGGGTGGACACTGAAGCTTTCTTT.

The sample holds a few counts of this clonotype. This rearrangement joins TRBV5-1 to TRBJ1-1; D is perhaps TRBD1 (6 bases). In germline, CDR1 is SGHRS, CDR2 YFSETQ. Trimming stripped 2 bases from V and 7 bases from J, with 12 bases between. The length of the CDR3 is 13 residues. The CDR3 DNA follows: TGCGCCAGCAGCTTTAACAGGGATAGTGAAGCTTTCTTT. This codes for CASSFNRDSEAFF.

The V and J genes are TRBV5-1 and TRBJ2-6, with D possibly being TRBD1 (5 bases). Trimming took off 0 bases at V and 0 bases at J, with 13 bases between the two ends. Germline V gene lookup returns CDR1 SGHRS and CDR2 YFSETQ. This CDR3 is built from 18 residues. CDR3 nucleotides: TGCGCCAGCAGCTTGGCAACAGGAACCTACTCTGGGGCCAACGTCCTGACTTTC. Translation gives CASSLATGTYSGANVLTF. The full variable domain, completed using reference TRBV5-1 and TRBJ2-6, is KAGVTQTPRYLIKTRGQQVTLSCSPISGHRSVSWYQQTPGQGLQFLFEYFSETQRNKGNFPGRFSGRQFSNSRSEMNVSTLELGDSALYLCASSLATGTYSGANVLTFGAGSRLTVL.

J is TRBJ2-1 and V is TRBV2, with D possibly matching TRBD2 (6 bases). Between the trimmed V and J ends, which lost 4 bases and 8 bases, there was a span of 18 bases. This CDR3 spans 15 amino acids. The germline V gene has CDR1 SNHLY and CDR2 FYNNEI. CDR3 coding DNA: TGTGCCAGCAGTGCGGGGGTAATAACGGGGGATGAGCAGTTCTTC. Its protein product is CASSAGVITGDEQFF.

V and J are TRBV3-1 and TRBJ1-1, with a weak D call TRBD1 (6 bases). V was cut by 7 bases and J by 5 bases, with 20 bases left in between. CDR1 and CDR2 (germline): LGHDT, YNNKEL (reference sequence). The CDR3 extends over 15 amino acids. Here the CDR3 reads CASTSPAGAGTEAFF. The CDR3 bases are TGTGCCAGCACATCTCCGGCAGGGGCAGGTACTGAAGCTTTCTTT.

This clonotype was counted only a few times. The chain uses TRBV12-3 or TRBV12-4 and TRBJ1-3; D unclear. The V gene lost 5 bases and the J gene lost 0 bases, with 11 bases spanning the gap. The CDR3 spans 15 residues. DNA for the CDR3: TGTGCCAGCAGTAATCTGGGGTTCTCTGGAAACACCATATATTTT. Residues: CASSNLGFSGNTIYF.

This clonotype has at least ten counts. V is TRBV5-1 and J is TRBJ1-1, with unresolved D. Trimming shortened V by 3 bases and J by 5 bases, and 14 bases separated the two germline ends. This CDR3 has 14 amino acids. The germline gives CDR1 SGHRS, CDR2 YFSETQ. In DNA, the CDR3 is TGCGCCAGCAGCTCCGGACCGGGTGGGACTGAAGCTTTCTTT. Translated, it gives CASSSGPGGTEAFF. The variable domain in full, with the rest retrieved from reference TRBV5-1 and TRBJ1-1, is KAGVTQTPRYLIKTRGQQVTLSCSPISGHRSVSWYQQTPGQGLQFLFEYFSETQRNKGNFPGRFSGRQFSNSRSEMNVSTLELGDSALYLCASSSGPGGTEAFFGQGTRLTVV.

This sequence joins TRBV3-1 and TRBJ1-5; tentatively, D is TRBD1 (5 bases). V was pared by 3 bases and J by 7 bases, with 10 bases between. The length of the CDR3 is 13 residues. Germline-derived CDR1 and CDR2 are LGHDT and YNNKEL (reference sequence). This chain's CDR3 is CASSHQGEQPQHF. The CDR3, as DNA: TGTGCCAGCAGCCACCAGGGCGAACAGCCCCAGCATTTT.

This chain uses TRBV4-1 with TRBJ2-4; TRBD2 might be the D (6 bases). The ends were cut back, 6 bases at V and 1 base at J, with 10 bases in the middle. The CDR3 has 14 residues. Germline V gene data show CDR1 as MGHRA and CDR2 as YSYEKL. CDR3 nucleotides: TGCGCCAGCAGGGACGGAGGGGCCAAAAACATTCAGTACTTC. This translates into CASRDGGAKNIQYF.

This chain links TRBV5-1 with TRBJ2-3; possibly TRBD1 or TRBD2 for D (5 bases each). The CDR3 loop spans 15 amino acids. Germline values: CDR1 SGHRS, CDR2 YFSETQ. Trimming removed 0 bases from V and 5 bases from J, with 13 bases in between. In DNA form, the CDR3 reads TGCGCCAGCAGCTTGGCTCGGGGCGGAGGAGATACGCAGTATTTT. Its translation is CASSLARGGGDTQYF.

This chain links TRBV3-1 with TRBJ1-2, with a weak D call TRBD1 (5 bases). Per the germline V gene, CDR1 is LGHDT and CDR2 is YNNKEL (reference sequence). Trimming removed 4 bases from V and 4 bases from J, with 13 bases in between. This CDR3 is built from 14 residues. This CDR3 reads CASSPTVNGYGYTF. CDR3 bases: TGTGCCAGCAGCCCGACAGTGAACGGCTATGGCTACACCTTC.

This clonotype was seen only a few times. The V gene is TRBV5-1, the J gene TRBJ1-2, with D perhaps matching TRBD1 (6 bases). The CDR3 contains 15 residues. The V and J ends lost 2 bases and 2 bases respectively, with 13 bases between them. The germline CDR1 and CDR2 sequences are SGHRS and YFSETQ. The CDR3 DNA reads TGCGCCAGCAGCTTAGGACAGCTGGAAAACTATGGCTACACCTTC. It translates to CASSLGQLENYGYTF.

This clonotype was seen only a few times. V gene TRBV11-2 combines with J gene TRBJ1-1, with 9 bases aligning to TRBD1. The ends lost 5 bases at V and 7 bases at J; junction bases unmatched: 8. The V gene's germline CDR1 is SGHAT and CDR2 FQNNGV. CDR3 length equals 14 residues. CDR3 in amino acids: CASSPRQGGGEAFF. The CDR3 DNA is TGTGCCAGCAGCCCCCGACAGGGGGGTGGTGAAGCTTTCTTT.

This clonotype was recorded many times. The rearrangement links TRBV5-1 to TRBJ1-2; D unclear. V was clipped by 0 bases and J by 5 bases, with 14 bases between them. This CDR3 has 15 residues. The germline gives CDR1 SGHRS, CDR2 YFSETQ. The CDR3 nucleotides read TGCGCCAGCAGCTTGGCATCGGGTTCGGGGTATGGCTACACCTTC. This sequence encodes CASSLASGSGYGYTF. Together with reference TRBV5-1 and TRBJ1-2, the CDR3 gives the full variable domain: KAGVTQTPRYLIKTRGQQVTLSCSPISGHRSVSWYQQTPGQGLQFLFEYFSETQRNKGNFPGRFSGRQFSNSRSEMNVSTLELGDSALYLCASSLASGSGYGYTFGSGTRLTVV.

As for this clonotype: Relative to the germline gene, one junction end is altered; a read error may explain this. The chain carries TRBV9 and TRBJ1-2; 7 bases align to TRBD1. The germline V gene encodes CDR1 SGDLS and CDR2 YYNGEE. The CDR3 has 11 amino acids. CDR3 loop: CASSLRDSLYF. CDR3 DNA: TGTGCCAGCAGCCTCCGGGACAGCCTTTACTTC.

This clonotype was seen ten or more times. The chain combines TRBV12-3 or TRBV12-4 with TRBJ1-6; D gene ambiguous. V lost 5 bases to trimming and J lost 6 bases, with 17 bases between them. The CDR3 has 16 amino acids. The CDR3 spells CASSPRRAEANSPLHF. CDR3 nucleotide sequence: TGTGCCAGCAGTCCCCGGAGGGCTGAGGCTAATTCACCCCTCCACTTT.

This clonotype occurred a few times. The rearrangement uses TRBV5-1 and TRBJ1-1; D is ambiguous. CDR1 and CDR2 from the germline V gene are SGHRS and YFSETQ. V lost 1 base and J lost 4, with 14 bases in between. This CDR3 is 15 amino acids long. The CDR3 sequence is CASSLNLRHPTEAFF. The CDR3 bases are TGCGCCAGCAGCTTGAATCTAAGGCATCCCACTGAAGCTTTCTTT.

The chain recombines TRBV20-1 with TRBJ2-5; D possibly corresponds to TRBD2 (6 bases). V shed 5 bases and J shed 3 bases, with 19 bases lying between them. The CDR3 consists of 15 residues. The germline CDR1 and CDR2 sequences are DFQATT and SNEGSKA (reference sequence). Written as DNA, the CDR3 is TGCAGTGCTGGGGGGACGAACATTAACGAAGAGACCCAGTACTTC. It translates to CSAGGTNINEETQYF.

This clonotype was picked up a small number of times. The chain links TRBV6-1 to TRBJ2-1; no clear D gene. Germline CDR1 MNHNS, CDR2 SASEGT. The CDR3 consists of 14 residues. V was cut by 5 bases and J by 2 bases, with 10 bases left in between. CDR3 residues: CASSPQAAYNEQFF. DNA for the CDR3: TGTGCCAGCAGTCCCCAGGCCGCCTACAATGAGCAGTTCTTC.